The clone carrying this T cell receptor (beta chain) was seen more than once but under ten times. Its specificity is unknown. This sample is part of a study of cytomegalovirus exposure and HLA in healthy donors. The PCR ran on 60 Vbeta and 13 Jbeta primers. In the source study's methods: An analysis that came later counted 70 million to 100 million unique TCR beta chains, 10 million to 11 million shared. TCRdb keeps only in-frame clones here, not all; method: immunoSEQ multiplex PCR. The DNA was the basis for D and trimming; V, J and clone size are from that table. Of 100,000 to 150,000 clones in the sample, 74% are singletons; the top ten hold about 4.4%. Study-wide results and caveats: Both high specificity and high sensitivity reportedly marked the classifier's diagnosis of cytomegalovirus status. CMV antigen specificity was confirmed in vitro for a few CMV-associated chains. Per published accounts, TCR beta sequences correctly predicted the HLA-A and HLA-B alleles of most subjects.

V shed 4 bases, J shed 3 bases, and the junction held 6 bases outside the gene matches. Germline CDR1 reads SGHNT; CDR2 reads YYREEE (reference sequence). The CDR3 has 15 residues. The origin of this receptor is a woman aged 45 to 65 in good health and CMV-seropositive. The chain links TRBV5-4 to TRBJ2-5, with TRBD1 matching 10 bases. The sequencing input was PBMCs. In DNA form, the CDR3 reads TGTGCCAGCAGCCCCGGGACAGGGGATAAAGAGACCCAGTACTTC. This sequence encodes CASSPGTGDKETQYF.